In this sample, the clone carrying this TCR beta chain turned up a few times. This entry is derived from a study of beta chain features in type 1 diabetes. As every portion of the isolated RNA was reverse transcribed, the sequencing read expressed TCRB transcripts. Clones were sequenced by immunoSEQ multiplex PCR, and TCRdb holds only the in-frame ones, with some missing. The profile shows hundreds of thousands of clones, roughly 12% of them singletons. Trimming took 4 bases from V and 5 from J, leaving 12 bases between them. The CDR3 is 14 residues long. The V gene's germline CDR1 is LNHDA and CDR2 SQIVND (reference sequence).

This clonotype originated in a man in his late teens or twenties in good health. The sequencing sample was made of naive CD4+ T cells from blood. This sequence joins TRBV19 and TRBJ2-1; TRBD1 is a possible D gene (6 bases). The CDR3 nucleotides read TGTGCCAGTAGTAACAGGGACCGCAACAATGAGCAGTTCTTC. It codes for CASSNRDRNNEQFF.